This entry concerns a single TCR beta chain. Some clones are missing from TCRdb's copy, which holds only in-frame ones; the method was immunoSEQ multiplex PCR. This table holds 150,000 to 200,000 clones, around nine tenths found once. These data come from a study of blood T cell repertoires in COVID-19. Study-level information: Collection of acute and convalescent COVID-19 samples took place in the United States, Italy and Spain.

Sequenced sample: PBMCs or T cells enriched from blood (not recorded which). This receptor was taken from a woman under 30 who had recovered from COVID-19.

CDR3 region: CASSGTSGASPTDTQYF. In DNA, the CDR3 is TGTGCCAGCAGTGGGACTAGCGGGGCCTCCCCCACAGATACGCAGTATTTT. This chain uses TRBV28 with TRBJ2-3, with TRBD2 identical over 13 bases. Trimming took 5 bases from V and 2 from J; bases not matched to a gene: 7. This CDR3 contains 17 residues. The V gene's germline CDR1 is MDHEN and CDR2 SYDVKM.